This T cell receptor beta chain was identified during a study of cytomegalovirus exposure and HLA in healthy donors. Turning to the study itself: Out of about 179 million T cells, an earlier analysis found some 120 million unique TCR beta sequences in total.

The CDR3 spans 14 residues. The V end lost 5 bases, the J end lost 0 bases, and 10 bases lay between the germline ends. Germline loops: CDR1 SSHAT, CDR2 FNYEAQ (reference sequence). PCR amplification relied on 60 Vbeta primers (plus 13 Jbeta primers). Data came from immunoSEQ multiplex PCR; TCRdb stores just in-frame clones and leaves some out. The sample consists of 50,000 or so clones, around 82% of them appearing once. This clone has a single count. As yet, its antigen is unknown. Study-wide points: Presence/absence analyses assumed roughly uniform sequencing depth across donors, which may not hold. Most TCRs appeared rarely, but some public TCRs recurred in many donors. Upon later analysis, TCR association rates were observed to vary by HLA locus, being highest for DRB1 and lowest for HLA-C.

This receptor was obtained from a woman under 30 in good health and CMV-seronegative. V is TRBV7-7 and J is TRBJ2-5; the D is unclear. Sequencing was carried out using PBMCs. CDR3 nucleotide sequence: TGTGCCAGCAGCCAGAGGCCGTACCAAGAGACCCAGTACTTC. It codes for CASSQRPYQETQYF.